The next 21 T cell receptor beta chains were all read from a single sample in a study of identifying expanded T cells in peripheral blood. Generated by immunoSEQ multiplex PCR, the TCRdb table keeps only in-frame clones and is missing some. The sample carries about 100,000 clones, about 87% recorded once. Sequencing input: blood. These receptors were taken from a person aged 18-69 years in good health.

The genes are TRBV7-8 and TRBJ1-1; no definite D call. CDR1 and CDR2 (germline): SGHVS, FQNEAQ. The CDR3 is 15 residues long. V lost 5 bases, J lost 1 base, and 14 bases lay in between. CDR3 coding DNA: TGTGCCAGCAGCCCTCGGAACGGCCAGAACACTGAAGCTTTCTTT. Protein sequence: CASSPRNGQNTEAFF.

The chain uses TRBV15 and TRBJ2-7, with 10 bases identical to TRBD2. The CDR3 loop spans 16 amino acids. CDR1 and CDR2 from the germline V gene are LNHNV and YYDKDF (reference sequence). With 6 bases clipped from V and 2 bases from J, the junction kept 10 bases outside the gene matches. Here the CDR3 reads CATREMGLAFAYEQYF. In nucleotides, the CDR3 is TGTGCCACCAGGGAGATGGGACTAGCGTTTGCCTACGAGCAGTACTTC.

The chain uses TRBV2 and TRBJ2-3, with TRBD2 identical over 9 bases. With V trimmed by 3 bases and J by 7 bases, 5 bases remained unmatched. The germline CDR1 and CDR2 sequences are SNHLY and FYNNEI. This CDR3 contains 14 residues. The CDR3: CASSDGGGANTQYF. The CDR3 coding sequence is TGTGCCAGCAGTGATGGCGGGGGGGCGAATACGCAGTATTTT.

This clone counts as medium-sized (0.01 to 0.1%). This rearrangement joins TRBV6-4 to TRBJ2-3; 8 bases align to TRBD2. CDR3 length: 14 amino acids. V lost 3 bases and J lost 3; bases outside the gene matches: 2. Germline-derived CDR1 and CDR2 are MRHNA and SNTAGT. The CDR3 bases are TGTGCCAGCAGTGAAGGACTAGCTACAGATACGCAGTATTTT. This translates into CASSEGLATDTQYF.

V and J are TRBV11-2 and TRBJ2-2; 7 nucleotides agree with TRBD2. CDR1 is SGHAT, CDR2 FQNNGV, per germline. V was pared by 4 bases and J by 5 bases, with 7 bases of the junction left unmatched. The CDR3 has 15 residues. Here the CDR3 reads CASSSGLIATGELFF. The DNA for the CDR3 is TGTGCCAGCAGCTCGGGACTAATTGCAACCGGGGAGCTGTTTTTT.

This chain uses TRBV4-2 with TRBJ1-5, with 7 positions matching TRBD1. Trimming cost V 0 bases and J 7 bases; bases outside gene matches: 6. This CDR3 contains 15 residues. Looked up from germline, CDR1 is LGHNA and CDR2 is YNFKEQ. CDR3 nucleotides: TGTGCCAGCAGCCAAGATCAGACAGGGCTGCAGCCCCAGCATTTT. Translated, it gives CASSQDQTGLQPQHF.

The chain uses TRBV10-1 and TRBJ2-2, with D unresolved. Trimming took off 7 bases at V and 8 bases at J, with 23 bases between the two ends. CDR3 length: 16 residues. The germline V gene has CDR1 WNHNN and CDR2 SYGVQD (reference sequence). The DNA for the CDR3 is TGCGCCAGCACTGACCCCCCAAACAGCCAACTAGGGGAGCTGTTTTTT. This gives the protein CASTDPPNSQLGELFF.

The CDR3 DNA reads as TGCGCCAGCAGCTTGGGGGAGGTCCAAGAGACCCAGTACTTC. Protein product: CASSLGEVQETQYF. This chain connects TRBV5-1 to TRBJ2-5, with D perhaps matching TRBD2 (6 bases). The CDR3 length is 14 residues. CDR1 and CDR2 (germline): SGHRS, YFSETQ. V gave up 0 bases and J gave up 1 base, with 7 bases separating them.

For this clone: The junction shows a germline mismatch at one end, possibly a read error. This chain connects TRBV6-6 to TRBJ1-1; 7 bases agree with TRBD1. Germline lookup yields CDR1 MNHNY and CDR2 SVGAGI (reference sequence). The CDR3 sequence is 12 residues long. In nucleotides, the CDR3 is TGTGCTAGCAGGGGGTCGGGCACTGAAGCTTTCTTT. Its protein is CASRGSGTEAFF.

The chain links TRBV10-2 to TRBJ1-2, with D perhaps matching TRBD1 (5 bases). The length of the CDR3 is 15 residues. The germline V gene encodes CDR1 WSHSY and CDR2 SAAADI. Trimming cost V 4 bases and J 3 bases, with 15 bases left between them. CDR3 sequence reads: CASSVDPGSHYGYTF. The CDR3 DNA follows: TGCGCCAGCAGTGTGGACCCAGGGAGTCACTATGGCTACACCTTC.

Here the CDR3 DNA reads TGTGCCAGCAGCTTAACAGGGGCGTCTGAAGCTTTCTTT. It encodes CASSLTGASEAFF. V usage is TRBV5-4 and J usage is TRBJ1-1; 7 bases match TRBD1. The germline CDR1 and CDR2 sequences are SGHNT and YYREEE (reference sequence). Germline trimming cut 2 bases from V and 6 bases from J; bases unmatched to any gene: 4. The CDR3 has 13 residues.

The chain joins TRBV5-1 to TRBJ1-1; D is perhaps TRBD1 (6 bases). This CDR3 has 14 amino acids. The V gene lost 3 bases and the J gene lost 5 bases, with 14 bases spanning the gap. CDR1 and CDR2 from the germline V gene are SGHRS and YFSETQ. The CDR3 sequence is CASSSEGDFTEAFF. In DNA, the CDR3 is TGCGCCAGCAGCTCGGAGGGGGACTTTACTGAAGCTTTCTTT.

The V gene is TRBV7-2, the J gene TRBJ2-5; D perhaps matches TRBD1 (7 bases). Germline loops: CDR1 SGHTA, CDR2 FQGNSA. Trimming removed 3 bases at V and 5 bases at J, with 13 bases between. The CDR3 spans 14 residues. The CDR3 DNA is TGTGCCAGCAGCTTTGGAGGGGGCGGGGAGACCCAGTACTTC. It is translated as CASSFGGGGETQYF.

The gene calls are TRBV18 and TRBJ1-1; no clear D. The CDR3 length is 13 residues. CDR1 KGHSH and CDR2 LQKENI come from the germline V gene. Trimming left V 3 bases short and J 7 bases short, with 12 bases between. The CDR3 loop reads CASSPRHSGEAFF. The CDR3 DNA sequence: TGTGCCAGCTCACCCCGACACTCCGGTGAAGCTTTCTTT.

The chain joins TRBV5-1 to TRBJ2-3; no definite D call. From germline, CDR1 is SGHRS and CDR2 YFSETQ. With 1 base removed from V and 2 bases from J, the gap between germline ends came to 5 bases. The CDR3 extends over 13 amino acids. Here the CDR3 DNA reads TGCGCCAGCAGCTTGCGGGTCACAGATACGCAGTATTTT. Its protein is CASSLRVTDTQYF.

The table lists this clone with a few counts. V usage is TRBV11-3 and J usage is TRBJ1-2; D is undetermined. Trimming left V 7 bases short and J 14 bases short, with 29 bases between. CDR3 size: 15 residues. The germline V gene encodes CDR1 SGHNT and CDR2 YENEEA. The CDR3 bases are TGTGCCAGCAAAACTCTGGCCGGCGGCCCCCTATGTGGGACCTTC. It codes for CASKTLAGGPLCGTF.

The V call is TRBV4-1, the J call TRBJ2-7; no clear D. V was clipped by 1 base and J by 5 bases, with 12 bases between them. This CDR3 is 14 amino acids long. Germline CDR1 reads MGHRA; CDR2 reads YSYEKL. In nucleotides, the CDR3 is TGCGCCAGCAGCCAAGCCACGGATCCCCACGAGCAGTACTTC. This codes for CASSQATDPHEQYF.

The V gene is TRBV4-2, the J gene TRBJ1-6; tentatively, D is TRBD1 (6 bases). V dropped 4 bases and J dropped 7 bases, with 14 bases sitting between them. The length of the CDR3 is 15 residues. Germline V CDR1 and CDR2: LGHNA, YNFKEQ. CDR3 amino acids: CASSPPRQENSPLHF. DNA for the CDR3: TGTGCCAGCAGCCCACCTCGACAGGAAAATTCACCCCTCCACTTT.

On this clone itself: Other DNA sequences of this sample code for an identical CDR3. The chain links TRBV5-8 to TRBJ2-7; D is perhaps TRBD2 (5 bases). Germline V lookup: CDR1 SGHTS, CDR2 YDEGEE. The CDR3 consists of 12 residues. V was clipped by 2 bases and J by 4 bases, with 7 bases between them. This chain's CDR3 is CASSFGVYEQYF. The CDR3 DNA is TGTGCCAGCAGCTTCGGGGTGTACGAGCAGTACTTC.

V gene TRBV2 combines with J gene TRBJ1-2; TRBD1 is a possible D gene (6 bases). CDR1 and CDR2 (germline): SNHLY, FYNNEI. The CDR3 extends over 14 amino acids. V gave up 8 bases and J gave up 2 bases, with 15 bases separating them. The CDR3 sequence: CASLGGRGNYGYTF. The CDR3 bases are TGTGCCAGCCTGGGGGGGCGAGGAAACTATGGCTACACCTTC.

This chain links TRBV27 with TRBJ1-4, with TRBD1 matching over 9 bases. V was clipped by 5 bases and J by 0 bases; unmatched bases: 7. CDR1 and CDR2 (germline): MNHEY, SMNVEV (reference sequence). CDR3 length: 17 amino acids. The CDR3 DNA sequence: TGTGCCAGCAGTACTACCGGGACAGGGACAACTAATGAAAAACTGTTTTTT. Its protein product is CASSTTGTGTTNEKLFF.